The next 24 T cell receptor beta chains were all read from a single sample in a study of T cells in Graves' hyperthyroidism and ophthalmopathy. TCR beta CDR3 regions were amplified from RNA transcripts. Carried out on the TCR CDR3, a first-round RT-PCR used the HTBI primer set. TCRdb re-derived calls from the multiplex PCR reads in MiXCR, one entry per CDR3 protein. Found here are more than 300,000 distinct CDR3 sequences, less than 15% of them singletons; the top ten hold 9.2%. The sequenced sample was blood. All receptors come from a woman aged 18-29 years with Graves' hyperthyroidism.

Many counts were recorded for this clonotype. This chain links TRBV7-2 with TRBJ2-3, with D possibly being TRBD2 (5 bases). Germline V gives CDR1 SGHTA, CDR2 FQGNSA. This CDR3 region has 15 residues. Trimming cost V 4 bases and J 5 bases, with 16 bases left between them. For the CDR3, the DNA is TGTGCCAGCAGCTCGCCCAGTTGGAGGCGAGATACGCAGTATTTT. This sequence encodes CASSSPSWRRDTQYF.

This clonotype turned up a few times. A much larger clone lies a single base off, so this may be a read error. The chain carries TRBV7-2 and TRBJ2-1; TRBD2 is a possible D gene (5 bases). Germline V gene lookup returns CDR1 SGHTA and CDR2 FQGNSA. The CDR3 contains 14 residues. The CDR3 DNA is TGTGCCAGCAGCCCTATAGCGAGCCTCAATGATCAGTTCTTC. Its protein product is CASSPIASLNDQFF. Supplemented by reference TRBV7-2 and TRBJ2-1, the full variable domain reads GAGVSQSPSNKVTEKGKDVELRCDPISGHTALYWYRQSLGQGLEFLIYFQGNSAPDKSGLPSDRFSAERTGGSVSTLTIQRTQQEDSAVYLCASSPIASLNDQFFGPGTRLTVL.

This clonotype was detected only a few times. This may arise from a read error, as a much more abundant clone is one base away. J is TRBJ1-1 and V is TRBV19; D unclear. CDR3 length: 13 residues. In germline, CDR1 is LNHDA, CDR2 SQIVND (reference sequence). In nucleotides, the CDR3 is TGTGCCACTAAGGATTGGTTGAACGCTGAAGCTTTCTTT. Its protein is CATKDWLNAEAFF. Looking up the rest from reference TRBV19 and TRBJ1-1 gives the full variable domain: DGGITQSPKYLFRKEGQNVTLSCEQNLNHDAMYWYRQDPGQGLRLIYYSQIVNDFQKGDIAEGYSVSREKKESFPLTVTSAQKNPTAFYLCATKDWLNAEAFFGQGTRLTVV.

V is TRBV19 and J is TRBJ2-7, with D perhaps matching TRBD1 (6 bases). Germline assignment: CDR1 LNHDA and CDR2 SQIVND (reference sequence). Trimming took off 3 bases at V and 4 bases at J, with 13 bases between the two ends. This CDR3 region has 14 residues. The CDR3 reads CASSMGQSNYEQYF. The CDR3 nucleotides read TGTGCCAGTAGTATGGGACAAAGTAATTACGAGCAGTACTTC.

The J gene is TRBJ2-5, the V gene TRBV5-1; TRBD1 agrees at 7 bases. J gave up 2 bases and V 3 bases, and 4 bases lay outside the gene matches. Germline V lookup: CDR1 SGHRS, CDR2 YFSETQ. The CDR3 runs 14 residues. The CDR3 loop is CASSWDSQQETQYF. The DNA for the CDR3 is TGCGCCAGCAGCTGGGACAGCCAACAAGAGACCCAGTACTTC.

The table lists this clonotype with many counts. This chain joins TRBV9 and TRBJ2-7, with 8 bases matching TRBD2. The CDR3 runs 14 residues. Unmatched junction bases numbered 2, after V lost 0 bases and J lost 3 bases. CDR1 is SGDLS and CDR2 is YYNGEE in the germline V gene. CDR3 DNA: TGTGCCAGCAGCGTAGGAAGCGGGAGCTACGAGCAGTACTTC. Translated, it gives CASSVGSGSYEQYF.

A few counts support this clonotype. The chain couples TRBV5-1 to TRBJ1-4, with D possibly TRBD1 on 5 matching bases. Per germline, CDR1 SGHRS and CDR2 YFSETQ. V was pared by 5 bases and J by 2 bases, with 10 bases between. The CDR3 consists of 14 residues. The CDR3 bases are TGCGCCAGCAGTAGGGGAAATACTAATGAAAAACTGTTTTTT. This translates into CASSRGNTNEKLFF.

This clonotype was detected a few times. A single base separates this from a much larger clone, so it may be a read error. The V call is TRBV12-3 or TRBV12-4, the J call TRBJ1-1; D is perhaps TRBD1 (5 bases). The CDR3 runs 13 residues. This CDR3 is CTSRTEGKRGAFF. The CDR3 nucleotides are TGTACCAGCAGGACCGAGGGGAAACGGGGAGCTTTCTTT.

This rearrangement joins TRBV7-9 to TRBJ2-5, with no clear D. The germline gives CDR1 SEHNR, CDR2 FQNEAQ (reference sequence). CDR3 length: 15 amino acids. V was clipped by 2 bases and J by 1 base, with 11 bases between them. The chain's CDR3 is CASSLSKTLQETQYF. CDR3 bases: TGTGCCAGCAGCTTATCAAAGACACTCCAAGAGACCCAGTACTTC.

At least ten counts were recorded for this clonotype. This rearrangement joins TRBV7-2 to TRBJ2-3; 8 bases are shared with TRBD2. V gave up 1 base and J gave up 0 bases; unmatched junction bases: 21. Germline V gene sequence: CDR1 SGHTA, CDR2 FQGNSA. CDR3 length: 22 residues. CDR3 bases: TGTGCCAGCAGCTTAGTTTTAGCGGGGAGGATCGGGAACATTGACAGCACAGATACGCAGTATTTT. It translates to CASSLVLAGRIGNIDSTDTQYF.

The V and J genes are TRBV9 and TRBJ2-3; a weak D match, TRBD1 (5 bases). Germline CDR1 reads SGDLS; CDR2 reads YYNGEE. The CDR3 length is 15 residues. V was clipped by 3 bases and J by 13 bases, with 24 bases between them. CDR3 bases: TGTGCCAGCAGCGCTTCACCTACCCGACAGACTCGGGAGTATTTT. Its translation is CASSASPTRQTREYF. The whole variable domain, remainder taken from reference TRBV9 and TRBJ2-3, is DSGVTQTPKHLITATGQRVTLRCSPRSGDLSVYWYQQSLDQGLQFLIQYYNGEERAKGNILERFSAQQFPDLHSELNLSSLELGDSALYFCASSASPTRQTREYFGPGTRLTVL.

In this sample, this clonotype turned up many times. This rearrangement joins TRBV20-1 to TRBJ2-1; tentative D call: TRBD2 (5 bases). V lost 4 bases, J lost 4 bases, and 14 bases lay in between. Germline CDR1 is DFQATT and CDR2 is SNEGSKA (reference sequence). This CDR3 region has 14 residues. This CDR3 reads CSATPSGRYNEQFF. CDR3 DNA: TGCAGTGCTACCCCCAGTGGGAGATACAATGAGCAGTTCTTC.

This clonotype came up many times. The V call is TRBV11-1, the J call TRBJ1-1, with 11 bases fitting TRBD1. Germline V lookup: CDR1 SGHAT, CDR2 FQDESV (reference sequence). The CDR3 has 16 residues. Losses at the gene ends were 7 bases for V and 0 bases for J; bases not matched to a gene: 7. The CDR3 loop reads CASTPGTGGLNTEAFF. CDR3 bases: TGTGCCAGCACCCCCGGGACAGGGGGATTGAACACTGAAGCTTTCTTT.

V and J are TRBV20-1 and TRBJ2-7; 7 bases agree with TRBD1. CDR3 length: 13 amino acids. In germline, CDR1 is DFQATT, CDR2 SNEGSKA (reference sequence). Trimming removed 4 bases from V and 2 bases from J; junction bases left unmatched: 5. In DNA, the CDR3 is TGCAGTGCTACGGCCCAGGGGGCCTACGAGCAGTACTTC. Encoded protein: CSATAQGAYEQYF.

This clonotype was counted many times. The chain recombines TRBV11-2 with TRBJ2-2, with a tentative D call TRBD2 (6 bases). The germline CDR1 and CDR2 sequences are SGHAT and FQNNGV. With 1 base removed from V and 5 bases from J, the gap between germline ends came to 14 bases. The CDR3 has 16 amino acids. DNA for the CDR3: TGTGCCAGCAGCTTAGTACGAGTCGGAGGGACCGGGGAGCTGTTTTTT. Its translation: CASSLVRVGGTGELFF.

V usage is TRBV19 and J usage is TRBJ1-5; no definite D call. The ends were cut back, 5 bases at V and 0 bases at J, with 14 bases in the middle. Germline V lookup: CDR1 LNHDA, CDR2 SQIVND (reference sequence). The length of the CDR3 is 16 residues. The CDR3 nucleotides are TGTGCCAGTAGTCCGGACGGACCATATAGCAATCAGCCCCAGCATTTT. As protein: CASSPDGPYSNQPQHF.

This clonotype was detected many times. The chain uses TRBV7-9 and TRBJ2-7; TRBD2 aligns across 12 bases. This CDR3 region has 15 residues. The ends lost 5 bases at V and 6 bases at J; junction bases unmatched: 8. CDR1 and CDR2 (germline): SEHNR, FQNEAQ (reference sequence). CDR3 loop: CASSLSSSGGAEQYF. The CDR3 coding sequence is TGTGCCAGCAGCCTTTCGTCTAGCGGGGGGGCCGAGCAGTACTTC. Supplemented by reference TRBV7-9 and TRBJ2-7, the full variable domain reads DTGVSQNPRHKITKRGQNVTFRCDPISEHNRLYWYRQTLGQGPEFLTYFQNEAQLEKSRLLSDRFSAERPKGSFSTLEIQRTEQGDSAMYLCASSLSSSGGAEQYFGPGTRLTVT.

Ten or more counts support this clonotype. The chain joins TRBV3-1 to TRBJ1-1; D is possibly TRBD1 (5 bases). Trimming cost V 2 bases and J 6 bases, with 19 bases left between them. The CDR3 contains 16 residues. Germline CDR1 is LGHDT and CDR2 is YNNKEL (reference sequence). CDR3 in DNA: TGTGCCAGCAGCCAATGGGCGGAGGCAGGGTCACCTGAAGCTTTCTTT. This translates into CASSQWAEAGSPEAFF.

This clonotype showed up many times. V usage is TRBV20-1 and J usage is TRBJ2-7; the match to TRBD1 covers 7 bases. The CDR3 runs 13 residues. Germline V gene lookup returns CDR1 DFQATT and CDR2 SNEGSKA (reference sequence). The V and J ends lost 6 bases and 4 bases, in that order; junction bases with no gene match: 9. DNA for the CDR3: TGCAGTGCAATTCGACAGGGAAAGTACGAGCAGTACTTC. It specifies CSAIRQGKYEQYF.

This clonotype came up many times. This rearrangement joins TRBV28 to TRBJ2-7; TRBD1 might be the D (6 bases). Trimming removed 4 bases at V and 3 bases at J, with 16 bases between. The germline gives CDR1 MDHEN, CDR2 SYDVKM. This CDR3 comprises 15 residues. CDR3 protein: CASSSPGQRDYEQYF. The DNA for the CDR3 is TGTGCCAGCAGTTCCCCGGGACAAAGGGACTACGAGCAGTACTTC.

There are many counts of this clonotype. This rearrangement joins TRBV6-2 or TRBV6-3 to TRBJ1-5; D unresolved. The V and J ends lost 0 bases and 2 bases respectively, with 5 bases between them. The CDR3 contains 14 residues. Germline CDR1 reads MNHEY; CDR2 reads SVGEGT. The chain's CDR3 is CASSYSSGNQPQHF. The DNA for the CDR3 is TGTGCCAGCAGTTACTCCTCGGGCAATCAGCCCCAGCATTTT.

In its sample, this clonotype was seen many times. V gene TRBV28 combines with J gene TRBJ1-4, with D uncertain. Trimming pared 5 bases from V and 0 bases from J, leaving 13 bases between. Germline V gene lookup returns CDR1 MDHEN and CDR2 SYDVKM. The CDR3 runs to 16 residues. Written as DNA, the CDR3 is TGTGCCAGCAGTAGGAATCGGGAGGCAACTAATGAAAAACTGTTTTTT. Its translation is CASSRNREATNEKLFF.

This clonotype occurred many times. The chain employs TRBV4-2 and TRBJ1-1, with D unresolved. The CDR3 has 13 amino acids. CDR1 LGHNA and CDR2 YNFKEQ come from the germline V gene. Trimming stripped 8 bases from V and 0 bases from J, with 10 bases between. The CDR3 coding sequence is TGTGCCAGCGGGCAAATCATGAACACTGAAGCTTTCTTT. Its protein product is CASGQIMNTEAFF.

Concerning this clonotype: This may stem from a read error, because a much larger clone lies one nucleotide away. The chain recombines TRBV20-1 with TRBJ1-5; a weak D match, TRBD1 (6 bases). CDR1 DFQATT and CDR2 SNEGSKA come from the germline V gene (reference sequence). V dropped 3 bases and J dropped 0 bases, with 15 bases sitting between them. The CDR3 runs 16 residues. The CDR3 bases are TGCAGTGCTAGTCCACGGGGGCGGTATAGCAATCAGCCCCAGCATTTT. Its translation is CSASPRGRYSNQPQHF.